A selection of T cell receptor beta chains follows, all from one sample in a study of CD8 T cells in ankylosing spondylitis. In TCRdb, the 5' RACE reads were re-called with MiXCR into one record per CDR3 protein. In the table there are 500,000 to 550,000 distinct CDR3 sequences, roughly an eighth of which are singletons. Input material: blood, either unsorted or a sorted T cell fraction (not recorded which). Receptor source: a male donor with ankylosing spondylitis. Both conserved end residues are part of each CDR3. The D gene is left open where the match is weak. Some rows mark clone size as missing; the rest say once, few, many or name a class of expanded clone.

v_call	clone_size	j_call	d_call	cdr3_nt	cdr3_aa
TRBV20-1	few	TRBJ2-5	-	TGCAGTGCCGCGGACCTTGGCAAGGGGGAGACCCAGTACTTC	CSAADLGKGETQYF
TRBV2	-	TRBJ2-6	-	TGTGCCAGCAGTGAAATAAGGGCGGGAAGGTCTGGGGCCAACGTCCTGACTTTC	CASSEIRAGRSGANVLTF
TRBV10-3	-	TRBJ1-1	-	TGTGCCATCAGCCCCGGACTGGAGGCTATGAACACTGAAGCTTTCTTT	CAISPGLEAMNTEAFF
TRBV2	few	TRBJ1-2	-	TGTGCCAGCAGTGAATCGTTTGGGGGTTGGCGAGGCTACACCTTC	CASSESFGGWRGYTF
TRBV27	many	TRBJ1-5	-	TGTGCCAGCAGTTTGCAACGGAATAATCAGCCCCAGCATTTT	CASSLQRNNQPQHF
TRBV20-1	-	TRBJ2-3	TRBD2	TGCAGTGCTAGACCTGCTAGCGGTTACACAGATACGCAGTATTTT	CSARPASGYTDTQYF
TRBV20-1	-	TRBJ2-3	-	TGCAGTGCGAAGCTAGTAACAGATACGCAGTATTTT	CSAKLVTDTQYF
TRBV20-1	many	TRBJ1-1	-	TGCAGTGCTAGTTACCGGGGGGACACTGAAGCTTTCTTT	CSASYRGDTEAFF
TRBV25-1	few	TRBJ2-1	TRBD1	TGTGCCAGCAGTGAAAGCGGTGGACAGGGTCAAGAGCAGTTCTTC	CASSESGGQGQEQFF
TRBV5-1	few	TRBJ2-4	-	TGCGCCAGCAGCTCGTACCTCAATAGGGCCAAAAACATTCAGTACTTC	CASSSYLNRAKNIQYF
TRBV27	few	TRBJ2-7	TRBD2	TGTGCCAGCAGTTTATCAAGGAGACTAGCGGGGCACTCCTACGAGCAGTACTTC	CASSLSRRLAGHSYEQYF
TRBV20-1	many	TRBJ2-3	TRBD2	TGCAGTTCACTAGCGGGAGTAAGGGATACGCAGTATTTT	CSSLAGVRDTQYF
TRBV12-3/TRBV12-4	few	TRBJ1-1	-	TGTGCCAGCAGTTTAAGCCAGGGGATAATAACTTTCTTT	CASSLSQGIITFF
TRBV28	few	TRBJ1-3	TRBD1	TGTGCCAGCAGTTTTCTGCAGGGGGCTGGTACTGGAAACACCATATATTTT	CASSFLQGAGTGNTIYF
TRBV6-1	few	TRBJ2-3	TRBD2	TGTGCCAGCAGGACTAGCGGGACAGATACGCAGTATTTT	CASRTSGTDTQYF
TRBV11-2	-	TRBJ2-1	-	TGTGCCAGCAAAACCCCTTACGGGGCGGATTACAATGAGCAGTTCTTC	CASKTPYGADYNEQFF
TRBV7-8	few	TRBJ2-3	-	TGTGCCAGCAGCTCCTCTTTAGCCACAGATACGCAGTATTTT	CASSSSLATDTQYF
TRBV15	-	TRBJ1-5	-	TGTGCCACCAGCAGAGATTTTGGGGCTGGGGGCGGCCAGCATTTT	CATSRDFGAGGGQHF
TRBV12-3/TRBV12-4	few	TRBJ2-1	-	TGTGCCAGCAGTTTGTTGCCACTAGTTTTTTCTCGGGGCAATGAGCAGTTCTTC	CASSLLPLVFSRGNEQFF
TRBV9	-	TRBJ2-3	TRBD2	TGTGCCAGCAGCGTAGGACTAGCGGGCTGGGCGGATACGCAGTATTTT	CASSVGLAGWADTQYF